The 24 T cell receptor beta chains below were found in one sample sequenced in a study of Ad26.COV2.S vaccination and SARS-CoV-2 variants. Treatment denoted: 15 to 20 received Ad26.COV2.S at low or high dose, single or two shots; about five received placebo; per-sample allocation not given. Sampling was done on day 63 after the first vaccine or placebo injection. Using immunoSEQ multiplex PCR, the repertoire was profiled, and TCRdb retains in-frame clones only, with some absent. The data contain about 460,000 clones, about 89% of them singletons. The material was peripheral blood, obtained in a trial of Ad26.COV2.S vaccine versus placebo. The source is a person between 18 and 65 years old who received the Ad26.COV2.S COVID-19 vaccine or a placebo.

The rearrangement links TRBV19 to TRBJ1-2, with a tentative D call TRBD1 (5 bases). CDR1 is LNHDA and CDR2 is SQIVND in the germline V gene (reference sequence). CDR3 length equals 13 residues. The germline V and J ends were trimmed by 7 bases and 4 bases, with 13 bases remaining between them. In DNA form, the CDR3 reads TGTGCCAGTACCTCAGGGATTCTCTATGGCTACACCTTC. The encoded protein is CASTSGILYGYTF.

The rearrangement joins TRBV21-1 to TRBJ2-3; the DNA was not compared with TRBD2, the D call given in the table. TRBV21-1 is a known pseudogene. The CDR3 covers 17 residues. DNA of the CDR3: TGTGCCAGCAGCATCCGCCTAATCGGGAGGGTGGCAGATACGCAGTATTTT. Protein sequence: CASSIRLIGRVADTQYF.

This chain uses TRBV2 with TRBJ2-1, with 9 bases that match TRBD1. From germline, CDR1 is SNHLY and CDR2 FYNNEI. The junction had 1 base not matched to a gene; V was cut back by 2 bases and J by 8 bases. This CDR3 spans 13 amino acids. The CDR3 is CASSEWDRDEQFF. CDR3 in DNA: TGTGCCAGCAGTGAATGGGACAGGGATGAGCAGTTCTTC.

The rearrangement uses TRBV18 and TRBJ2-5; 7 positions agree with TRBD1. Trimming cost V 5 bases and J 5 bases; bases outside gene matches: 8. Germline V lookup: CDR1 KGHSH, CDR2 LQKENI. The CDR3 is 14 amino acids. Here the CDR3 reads CASSSRGLDETQYF. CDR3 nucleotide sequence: TGTGCCAGCTCATCTAGGGGGCTCGATGAGACCCAGTACTTC.

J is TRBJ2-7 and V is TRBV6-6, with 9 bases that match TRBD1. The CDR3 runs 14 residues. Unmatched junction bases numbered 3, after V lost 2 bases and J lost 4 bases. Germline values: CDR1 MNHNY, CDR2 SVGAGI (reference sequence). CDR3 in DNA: TGTGCCAGCAGTTACAAAGGACAGGGGTACGAGCAGTACTTC. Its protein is CASSYKGQGYEQYF.

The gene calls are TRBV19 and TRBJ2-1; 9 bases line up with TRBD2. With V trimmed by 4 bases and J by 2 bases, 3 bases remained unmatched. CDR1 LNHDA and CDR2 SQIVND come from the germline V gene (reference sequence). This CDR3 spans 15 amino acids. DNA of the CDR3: TGTGCCAGTAGTAAGCGGGGGGAGACCTACAATGAGCAGTTCTTC. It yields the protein CASSKRGETYNEQFF.

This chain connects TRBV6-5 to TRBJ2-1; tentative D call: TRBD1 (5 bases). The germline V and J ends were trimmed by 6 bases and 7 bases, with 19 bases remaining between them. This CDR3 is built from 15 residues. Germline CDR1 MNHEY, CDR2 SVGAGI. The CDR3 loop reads CASRRNQGRSNEQFF. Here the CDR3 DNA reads TGTGCCAGCAGACGAAACCAGGGCCGATCTAATGAGCAGTTCTTC.

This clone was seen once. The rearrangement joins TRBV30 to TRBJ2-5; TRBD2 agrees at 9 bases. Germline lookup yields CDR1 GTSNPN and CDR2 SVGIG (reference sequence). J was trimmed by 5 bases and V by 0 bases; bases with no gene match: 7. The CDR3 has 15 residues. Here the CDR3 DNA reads TGTGCCTGGAGTGTCGTAGCGGGAGTGGGGGAGACCCAGTACTTC. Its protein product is CAWSVVAGVGETQYF.

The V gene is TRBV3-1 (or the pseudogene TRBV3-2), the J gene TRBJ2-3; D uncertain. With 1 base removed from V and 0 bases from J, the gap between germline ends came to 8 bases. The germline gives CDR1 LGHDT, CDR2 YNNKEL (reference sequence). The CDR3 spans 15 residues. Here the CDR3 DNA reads TGTGCCAGCAGCCAAGGAGGCTCTAGCACAGATACGCAGTATTTT. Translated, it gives CASSQGGSSTDTQYF.

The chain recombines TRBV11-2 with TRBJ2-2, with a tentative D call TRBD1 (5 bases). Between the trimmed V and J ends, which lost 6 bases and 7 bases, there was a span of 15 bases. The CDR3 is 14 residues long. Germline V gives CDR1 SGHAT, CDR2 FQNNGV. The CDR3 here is CASSDHVGHGELFF. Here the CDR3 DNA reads TGTGCCAGCAGTGACCATGTGGGGCACGGGGAGCTGTTTTTT.

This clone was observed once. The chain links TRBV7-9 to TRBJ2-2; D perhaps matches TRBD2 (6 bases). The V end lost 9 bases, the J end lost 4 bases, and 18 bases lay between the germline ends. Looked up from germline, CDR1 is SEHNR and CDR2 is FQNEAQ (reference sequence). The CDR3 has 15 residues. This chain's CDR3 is CASQRDSLTTGELFF. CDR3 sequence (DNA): TGTGCCAGTCAACGGGACTCCCTTACCACCGGGGAGCTGTTTTTT.

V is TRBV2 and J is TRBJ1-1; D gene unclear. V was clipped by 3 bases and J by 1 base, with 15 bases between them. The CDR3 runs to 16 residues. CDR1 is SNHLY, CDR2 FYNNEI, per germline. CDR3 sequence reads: CASSDLIDAANTEAFF. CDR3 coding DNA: TGTGCCAGCAGTGATTTGATAGATGCAGCGAACACTGAAGCTTTCTTT.

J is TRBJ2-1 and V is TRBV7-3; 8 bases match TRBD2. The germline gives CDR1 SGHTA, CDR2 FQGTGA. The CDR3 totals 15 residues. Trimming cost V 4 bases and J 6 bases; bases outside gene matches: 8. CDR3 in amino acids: CASSSTGGRLNEQFF. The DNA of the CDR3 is TGTGCCAGCAGCTCCACGGGGGGGAGACTCAATGAGCAGTTCTTC.

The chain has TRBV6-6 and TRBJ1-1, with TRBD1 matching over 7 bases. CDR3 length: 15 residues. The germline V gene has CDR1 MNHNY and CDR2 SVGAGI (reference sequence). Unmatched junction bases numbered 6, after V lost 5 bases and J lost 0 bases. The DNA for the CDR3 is TGTGCCAGCAGTCCACGACAGGGAATGAACACTGAAGCTTTCTTT. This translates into CASSPRQGMNTEAFF.

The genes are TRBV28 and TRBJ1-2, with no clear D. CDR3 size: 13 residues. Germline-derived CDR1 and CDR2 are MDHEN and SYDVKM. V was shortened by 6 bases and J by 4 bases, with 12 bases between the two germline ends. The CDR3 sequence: CASSAVRSYGYTF. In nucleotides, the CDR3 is TGTGCCAGCAGCGCCGTAAGAAGCTATGGCTACACCTTC.

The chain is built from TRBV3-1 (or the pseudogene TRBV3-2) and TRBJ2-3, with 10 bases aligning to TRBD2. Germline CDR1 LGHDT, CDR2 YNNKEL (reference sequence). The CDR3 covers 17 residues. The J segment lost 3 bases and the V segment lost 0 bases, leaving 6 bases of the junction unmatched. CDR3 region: CASSQDPIAGGTDTQYF. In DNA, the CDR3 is TGTGCCAGCAGCCAAGACCCCATAGCGGGAGGAACAGATACGCAGTATTTT.

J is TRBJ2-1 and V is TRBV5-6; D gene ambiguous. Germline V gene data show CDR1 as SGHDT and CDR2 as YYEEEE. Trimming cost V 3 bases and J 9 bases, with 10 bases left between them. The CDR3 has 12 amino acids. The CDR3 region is CASSSLSAEQFF. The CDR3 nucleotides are TGTGCCAGCAGCTCACTCAGCGCTGAGCAGTTCTTC.

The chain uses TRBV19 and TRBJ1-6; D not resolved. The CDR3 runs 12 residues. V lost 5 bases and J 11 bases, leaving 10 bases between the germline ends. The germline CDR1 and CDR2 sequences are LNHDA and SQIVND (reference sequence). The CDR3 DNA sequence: TGTGCCAGTAGTGGGAGACAACCACCCCTCCACTTT. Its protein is CASSGRQPPLHF.

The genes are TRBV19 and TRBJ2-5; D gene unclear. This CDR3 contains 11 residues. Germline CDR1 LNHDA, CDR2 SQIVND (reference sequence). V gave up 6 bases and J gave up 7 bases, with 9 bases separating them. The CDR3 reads CASSNLGTQYF. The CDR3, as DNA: TGTGCCAGTAGCAACTTAGGGACCCAGTACTTC.

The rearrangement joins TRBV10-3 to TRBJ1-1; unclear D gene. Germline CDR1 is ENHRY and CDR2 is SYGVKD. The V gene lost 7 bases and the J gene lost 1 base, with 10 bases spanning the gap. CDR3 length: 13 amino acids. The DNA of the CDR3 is TGTGCCATCACTTCTCAAAGGAACACTGAAGCTTTCTTT. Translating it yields CAITSQRNTEAFF.

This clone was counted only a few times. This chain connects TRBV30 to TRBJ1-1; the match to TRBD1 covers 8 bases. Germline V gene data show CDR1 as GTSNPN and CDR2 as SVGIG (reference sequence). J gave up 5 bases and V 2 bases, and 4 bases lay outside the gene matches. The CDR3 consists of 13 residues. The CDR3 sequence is CAWSITGGTEAFF. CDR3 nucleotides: TGTGCCTGGAGTATAACAGGGGGAACTGAAGCTTTCTTT.

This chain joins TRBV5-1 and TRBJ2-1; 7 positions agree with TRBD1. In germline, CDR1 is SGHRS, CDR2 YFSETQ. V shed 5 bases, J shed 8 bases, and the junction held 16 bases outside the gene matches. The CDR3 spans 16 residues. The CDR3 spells CASRLTQGTWPDEQFF. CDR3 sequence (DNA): TGCGCCAGCAGGCTGACACAGGGGACATGGCCAGATGAGCAGTTCTTC.

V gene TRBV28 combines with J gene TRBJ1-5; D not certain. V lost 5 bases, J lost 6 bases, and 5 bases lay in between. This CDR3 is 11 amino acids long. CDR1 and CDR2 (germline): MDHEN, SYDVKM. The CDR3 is CASSTRQPQHF. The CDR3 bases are TGTGCCAGCAGTACTCGTCAGCCCCAGCATTTT.

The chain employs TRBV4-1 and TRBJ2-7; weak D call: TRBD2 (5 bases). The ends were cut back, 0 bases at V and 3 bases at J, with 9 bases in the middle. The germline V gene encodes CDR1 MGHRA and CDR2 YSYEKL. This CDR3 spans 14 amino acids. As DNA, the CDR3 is TGCGCCAGCAGCCAAGAAACGAGGGTCTACGAGCAGTACTTC. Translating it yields CASSQETRVYEQYF.